This is a list of T cell receptor beta chains from one sample in a study of T cell repertoires in cytomegalovirus infection. No antigen has been identified for these receptors. TCRdb independently ran MiXCR on the reads; one entry per CDR3 protein. The repertoire holds a few hundred thousand distinct CDR3 sequences, just under 40% seen once, with about 46% in the top ten. Sequenced material: cultured PBMCs, taken from culture after CMV antigen stimulation. The receptors derive from a human donor in good health (CMV status not recorded). Some clones in this sample may be carry-over from other donors' samples. The CDR3 runs from the conserved cysteine through the conserved F or W. Only part of the rows carry a size: once, few, many, or a class if the clone is expanded.

V	length	size	J	CDR3
TRBV20-1	13	NA	TRBJ2-1	CSARRQGPIEQFF
TRBV4-1	15	NA	TRBJ2-2	CASSQGGWDAGELFF
TRBV28	18	NA	TRBJ1-4	CASSELPGGRKANEKLFF
TRBV4-3	14	few	TRBJ2-7	CASSLLTGQYEQYF
TRBV6-6	14	few	TRBJ1-5	CASSYGAAEQPQHF
TRBV7-8	15	few	TRBJ1-2	CASSPRRTLNYGYTF
TRBV5-1	14	NA	TRBJ1-1	CASSTGLTNTEAFF
TRBV11-1	15	NA	TRBJ2-5	CASRFSGPIQETQYF
TRBV5-1	15	NA	TRBJ1-6	CASSDGQGSNSPLHF
TRBV7-2	15	few	TRBJ1-2	CASSLDGATVYGYTF
TRBV7-4	14	NA	TRBJ2-7	CASSRSGLLREQYF
TRBV11-1	17	NA	TRBJ2-2	CASSFISAGEFPGELFF
TRBV6-1	15	few	TRBJ1-5	CASRWEKYSNQPQHF